This paragraph covers one T cell receptor beta chain sequence. No antigen is known for it. Per-base quality was not reported, and no clone a single base away is much larger than it. The same CDR3 also results from other DNA sequences found in this sample. The CDR3 regions of human TCRbeta chains were subjected to immunosequencing. As for how the authors treated the data: Repertoire TCRs were checked for matches against a reference library of SARS-CoV-2-specific TCRs that had been generated using the MIRA antigen-specificity platform. Breadth was defined as the fraction of unique TCRs that were SARS-CoV-2-associated. Depth was defined as the fraction of total T cells that were SARS-CoV-2-associated. Each spike-specific TCR was assigned to its reactive spike region and to a CD4 or CD8 class using the MIRA data. Log10-transformed breadth and depth values were compared by one-way ANOVA with Sidak's multiple comparisons tests. TCRdb mirrors the immuneACCESS table, restricted to in-frame sequences. Some clones are absent from its copies; in checked studies, under half trace to an unresolved V gene, and the reason for the others is unknown. From that table come the V and J calls and clone size; the DNA was used to work out D and trimming. In all, the sample holds about 120,000 clones, and 70% to 90% of those were seen once. 17% of the sample is taken by the ten largest.

The sample originates from a study of T cell responses to AZD1222 COVID-19 vaccine (dated by TCRdb to about 2021). Study-wide context: A total of more than 230 trial participants underwent TCR sequencing, of whom about 200 had received two doses of AZD1222 and around 25 had received two doses of the MenACWY control vaccine. Trial participants were enrolled by age into 18-55, 56-69 and 70-plus year subgroups, with approximately 160, 26 and 62 TCR-sequenced participants respectively.

Sample time point, as interpreted from the label and publication: about 28 days (+/-7) after the second vaccine dose. AZD1222 recipients given second doses at about 4 weeks or at about 12 weeks were pooled, since spike-specific TCR depth and breadth were not found to differ between the two schedules. Vaccinee samples came from UK trials COV001 and COV002, including a single-blind randomized controlled phase 2/3 trial of AZD1222 (ChAdOx1 nCoV-19) in healthy adults. For TCRbeta chain sequencing, PBMC samples from trial participants were taken at day 0 and at day 28 after the second dose. Reading the germline V gene gives CDR1 ENHRY and CDR2 SYGVKD. Trimming accounts for 8 bases at V and 4 bases at J, while the number of junction bases matched to no gene is 14. The CDR3 starts with the cysteine, ends with the phenylalanine, and has 16 residues. The only DNA kept is the CDR3, 48 bases in frame from the first base.

Beyond this particular receptor, the publication reports: The 56-69-year group was small, and its depth increase did not reach significance, likely because of low power. Participants were mostly white British, with more females than males. The authors suggested clonal diversity may have been underestimated. No day 14 peak-response samples were available, so repertoires were characterized only after the peak T cell response. The vaccine-associated CD4 TCRs covered the entire spike protein, and the dominant responses fell in regions 160-218 and 743-854. A significant rise in spike-specific TCR breadth and depth was observed after two AZD1222 doses relative to day 0 and relative to MenACWY recipients. Only a handful of AZD1222 recipients were SARS-CoV-2 seropositive at baseline, limiting conclusions about previously exposed vaccinees. Reportedly, almost half of the unique spike-specific TCRs recognized epitopes lying outside the regions that are mutated in the B.1.351 and B.1.1.7 variants.

Here the sequenced sample was peripheral blood, taken 28 days after the second AZD1222 dose. The chain employs TRBV10-3 and TRBJ1-5; 7 of the junction bases match TRBD1. The TCR comes from an adult who received the AZD1222 COVID-19 vaccine. The CDR3 in this case is CAIAPNSGTANQPQHF. The DNA sequence follows: TGTGCCATCGCACCGAACTCCGGGACAGCGAATCAGCCCCAGCATTTT.